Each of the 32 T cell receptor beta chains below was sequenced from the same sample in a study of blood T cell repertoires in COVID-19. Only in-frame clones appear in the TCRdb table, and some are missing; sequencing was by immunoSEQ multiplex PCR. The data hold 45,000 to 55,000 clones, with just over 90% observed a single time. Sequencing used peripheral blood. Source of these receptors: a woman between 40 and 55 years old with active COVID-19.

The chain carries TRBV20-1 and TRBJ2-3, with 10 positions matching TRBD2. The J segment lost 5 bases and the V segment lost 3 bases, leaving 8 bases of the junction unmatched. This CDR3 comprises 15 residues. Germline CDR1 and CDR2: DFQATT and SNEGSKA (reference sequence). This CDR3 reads CSASRAGGLGDTQYF. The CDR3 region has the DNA TGCAGTGCTAGTCGAGCGGGGGGGCTGGGAGATACGCAGTATTTT.

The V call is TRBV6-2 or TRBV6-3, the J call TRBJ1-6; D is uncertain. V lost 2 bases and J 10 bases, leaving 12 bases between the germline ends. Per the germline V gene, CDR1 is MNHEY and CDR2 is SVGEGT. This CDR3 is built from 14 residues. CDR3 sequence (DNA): TGTGCCAGCAGTTACGGAGACTTTGAATCACCCCTCCACTTT. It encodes CASSYGDFESPLHF.

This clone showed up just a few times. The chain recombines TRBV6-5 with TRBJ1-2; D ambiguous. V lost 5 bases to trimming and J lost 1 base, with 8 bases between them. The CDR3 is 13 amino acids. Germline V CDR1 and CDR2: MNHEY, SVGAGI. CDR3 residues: CASSHGVNYGYTF. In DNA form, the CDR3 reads TGTGCCAGCAGTCACGGGGTTAACTATGGCTACACCTTC.

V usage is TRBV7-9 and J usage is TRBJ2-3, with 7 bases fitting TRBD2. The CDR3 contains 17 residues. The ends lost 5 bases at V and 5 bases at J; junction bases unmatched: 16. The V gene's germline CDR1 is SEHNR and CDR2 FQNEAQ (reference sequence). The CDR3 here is CASSPLAVGLVKDTQYF. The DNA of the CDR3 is TGTGCCAGCAGCCCCCTAGCGGTGGGCCTAGTCAAAGATACGCAGTATTTT. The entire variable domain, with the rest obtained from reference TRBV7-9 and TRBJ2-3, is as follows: DTGVSQNPRHKITKRGQNVTFRCDPISEHNRLYWYRQTLGQGPEFLTYFQNEAQLEKSRLLSDRFSAERPKGSFSTLEIQRTEQGDSAMYLCASSPLAVGLVKDTQYFGPGTRLTVL.

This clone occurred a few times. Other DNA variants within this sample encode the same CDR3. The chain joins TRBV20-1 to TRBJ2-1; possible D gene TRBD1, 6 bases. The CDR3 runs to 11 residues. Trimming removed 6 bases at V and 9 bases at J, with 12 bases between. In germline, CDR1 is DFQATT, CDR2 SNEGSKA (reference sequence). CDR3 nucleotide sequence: TGCAGTGCGGACAGAGGGTCTGAGCAGTTCTTC. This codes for CSADRGSEQFF.

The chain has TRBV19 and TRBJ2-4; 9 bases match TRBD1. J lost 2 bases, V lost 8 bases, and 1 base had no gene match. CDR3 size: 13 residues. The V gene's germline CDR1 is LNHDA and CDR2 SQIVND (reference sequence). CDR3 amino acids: CASGQGSKNIQYF. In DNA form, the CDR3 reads TGTGCCAGTGGACAGGGGTCCAAAAACATTCAGTACTTC.

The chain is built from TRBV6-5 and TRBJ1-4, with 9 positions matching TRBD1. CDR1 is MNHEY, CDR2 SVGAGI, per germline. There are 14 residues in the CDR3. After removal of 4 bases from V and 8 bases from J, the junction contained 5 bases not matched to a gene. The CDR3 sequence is CASSSDRGTEKLFF. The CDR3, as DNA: TGTGCCAGCAGTTCGGACAGGGGAACAGAAAAACTGTTTTTT.

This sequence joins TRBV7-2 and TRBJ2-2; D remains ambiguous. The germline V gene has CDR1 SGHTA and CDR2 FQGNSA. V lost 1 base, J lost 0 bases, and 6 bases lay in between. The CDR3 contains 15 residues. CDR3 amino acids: CASSLVAANTGELFF. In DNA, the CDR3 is TGTGCCAGCAGCTTAGTGGCGGCGAACACCGGGGAGCTGTTTTTT.

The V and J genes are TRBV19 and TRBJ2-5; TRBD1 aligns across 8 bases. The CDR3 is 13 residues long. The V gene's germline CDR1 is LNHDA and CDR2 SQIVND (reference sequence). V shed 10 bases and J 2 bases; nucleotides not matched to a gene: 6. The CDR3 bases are TGTGCCACAACGGACAGGGAACAAGAGACCCAGTACTTC. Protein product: CATTDREQETQYF.

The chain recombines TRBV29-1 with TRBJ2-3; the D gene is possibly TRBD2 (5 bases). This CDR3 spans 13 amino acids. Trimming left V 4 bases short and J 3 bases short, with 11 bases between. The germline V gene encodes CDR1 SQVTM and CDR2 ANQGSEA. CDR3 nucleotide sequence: TGCAGCGTTGGAGGACTGGGGACAGATACGCAGTATTTT. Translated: CSVGGLGTDTQYF.

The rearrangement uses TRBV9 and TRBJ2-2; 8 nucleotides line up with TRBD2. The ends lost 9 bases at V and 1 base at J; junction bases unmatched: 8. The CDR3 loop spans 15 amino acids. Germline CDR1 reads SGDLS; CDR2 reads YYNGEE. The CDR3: CATRRGAMNTGELFF. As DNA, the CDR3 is TGTGCCACAAGGCGGGGGGCCATGAACACCGGGGAGCTGTTTTTT.

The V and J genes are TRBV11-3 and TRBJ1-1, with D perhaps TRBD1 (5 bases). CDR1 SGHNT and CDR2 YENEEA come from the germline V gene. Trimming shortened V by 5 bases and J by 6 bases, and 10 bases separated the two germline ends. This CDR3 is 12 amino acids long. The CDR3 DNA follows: TGTGCCAGCAGCCGGGGGAGGGCTGAAGCTTTCTTT. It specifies CASSRGRAEAFF. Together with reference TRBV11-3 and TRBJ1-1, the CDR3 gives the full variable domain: EAGVVQSPRYKIIEKKQPVAFWCNPISGHNTLYWYLQNLGQGPELLIRYENEEAVDDSQLPKDRFSAERLKGVDSTLKIQPAELGDSAVYLCASSRGRAEAFFGQGTRLTVV.

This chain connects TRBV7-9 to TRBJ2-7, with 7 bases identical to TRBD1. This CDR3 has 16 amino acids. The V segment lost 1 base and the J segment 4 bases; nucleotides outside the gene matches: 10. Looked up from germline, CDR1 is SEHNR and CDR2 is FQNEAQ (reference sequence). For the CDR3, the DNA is TGTGCCAGCAGCTTAGATATTCCAGGGGGTTTTTACGAGCAGTACTTC. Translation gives CASSLDIPGGFYEQYF.

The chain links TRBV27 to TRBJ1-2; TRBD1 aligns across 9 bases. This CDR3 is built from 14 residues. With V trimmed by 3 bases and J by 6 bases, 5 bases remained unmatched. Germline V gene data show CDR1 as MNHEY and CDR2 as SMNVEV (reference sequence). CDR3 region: CASSFGQGRDGYTF. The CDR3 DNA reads TGTGCCAGCAGTTTCGGACAGGGGAGGGATGGCTACACCTTC.

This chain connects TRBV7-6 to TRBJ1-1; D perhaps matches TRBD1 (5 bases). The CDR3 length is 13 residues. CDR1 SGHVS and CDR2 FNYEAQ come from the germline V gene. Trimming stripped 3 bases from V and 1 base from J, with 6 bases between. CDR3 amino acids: CASSLTENTEAFF. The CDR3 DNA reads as TGTGCCAGCAGCTTGACAGAGAACACTGAAGCTTTCTTT.

The CDR3: CASSPLLAREETQYF. CDR3 nucleotide sequence: TGCGCCAGCAGCCCCCTACTAGCACGGGAAGAGACCCAGTACTTC. The gene calls are TRBV5-1 and TRBJ2-5, with a weak D call TRBD2 (6 bases). Trimming removed 4 bases at V and 3 bases at J, with 16 bases between. CDR1 SGHRS and CDR2 YFSETQ come from the germline V gene. The CDR3 covers 15 residues.

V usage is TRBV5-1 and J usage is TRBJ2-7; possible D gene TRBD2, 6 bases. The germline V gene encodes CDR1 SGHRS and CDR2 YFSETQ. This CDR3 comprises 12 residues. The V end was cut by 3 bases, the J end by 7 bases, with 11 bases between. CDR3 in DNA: TGCGCCAGCAGCTCGGGAGACAGAGAGCAGTACTTC. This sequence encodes CASSSGDREQYF.

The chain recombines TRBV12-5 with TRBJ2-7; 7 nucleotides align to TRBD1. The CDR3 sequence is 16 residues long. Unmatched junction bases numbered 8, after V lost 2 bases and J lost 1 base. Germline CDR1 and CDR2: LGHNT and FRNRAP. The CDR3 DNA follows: TGTGCTAGTGGTTTGTCTGCAGGGGGTCTGTCCTACGAGCAGTACTTC. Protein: CASGLSAGGLSYEQYF. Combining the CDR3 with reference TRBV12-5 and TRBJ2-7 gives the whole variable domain DARVTQTPRHKVTEMGQEVTMRCQPILGHNTVFWYRQTMMQGLELLAYFRNRAPLDDSGMPKDRFSAEMPDATLATLKIQPSEPRDSAVYFCASGLSAGGLSYEQYFGPGTRLTVT.

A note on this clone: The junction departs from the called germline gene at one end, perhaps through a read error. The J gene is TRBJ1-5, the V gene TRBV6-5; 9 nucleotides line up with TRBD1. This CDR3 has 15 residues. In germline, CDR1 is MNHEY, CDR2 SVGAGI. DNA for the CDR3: TGTGCCAGCAGTGACTCCTGGACAGGGGATCAGCCCCAGCATTTT. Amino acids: CASSDSWTGDQPQHF.

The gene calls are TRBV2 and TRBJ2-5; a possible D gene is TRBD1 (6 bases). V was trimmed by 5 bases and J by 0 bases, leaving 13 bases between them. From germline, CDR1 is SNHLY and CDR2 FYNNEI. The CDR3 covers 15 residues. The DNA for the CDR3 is TGTGCCAGCAGTACAGGGTATAGGTACCAAGAGACCCAGTACTTC. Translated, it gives CASSTGYRYQETQYF.

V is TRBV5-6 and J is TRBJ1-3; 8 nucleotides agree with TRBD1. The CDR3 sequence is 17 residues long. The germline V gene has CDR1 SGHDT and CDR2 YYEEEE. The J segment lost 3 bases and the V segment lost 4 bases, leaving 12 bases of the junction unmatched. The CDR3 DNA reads TGTGCCAGCAGCCCGGCGGCCAGGGGGCTAGGTGGAAACACCATATATTTT. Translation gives CASSPAARGLGGNTIYF.

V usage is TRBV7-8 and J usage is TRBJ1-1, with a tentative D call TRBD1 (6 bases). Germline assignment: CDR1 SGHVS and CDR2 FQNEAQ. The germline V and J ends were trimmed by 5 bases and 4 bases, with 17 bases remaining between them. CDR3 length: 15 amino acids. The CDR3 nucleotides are TGTGCCAGCAGCCGACGGACAGCTCAGGGCACTGAAGCTTTCTTT. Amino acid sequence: CASSRRTAQGTEAFF.

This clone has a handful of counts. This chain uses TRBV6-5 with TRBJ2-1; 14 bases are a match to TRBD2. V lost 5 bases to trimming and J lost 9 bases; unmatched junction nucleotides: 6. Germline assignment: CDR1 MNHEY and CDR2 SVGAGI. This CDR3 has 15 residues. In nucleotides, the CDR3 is TGTGCCAGCAGTCCGACTAGCGGGGGGGCGTCTGAGCAGTTCTTC. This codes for CASSPTSGGASEQFF.

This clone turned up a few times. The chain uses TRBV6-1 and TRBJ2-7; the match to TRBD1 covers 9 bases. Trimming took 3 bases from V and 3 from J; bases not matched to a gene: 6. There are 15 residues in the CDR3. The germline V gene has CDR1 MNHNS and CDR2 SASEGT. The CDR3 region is CASSERTGVDYEQYF. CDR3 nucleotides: TGTGCCAGCAGTGAGCGGACAGGGGTCGACTACGAGCAGTACTTC.

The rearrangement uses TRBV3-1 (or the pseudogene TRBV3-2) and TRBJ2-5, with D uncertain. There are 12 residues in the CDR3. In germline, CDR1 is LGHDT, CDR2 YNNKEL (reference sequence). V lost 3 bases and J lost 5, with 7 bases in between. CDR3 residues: CASSHSGETQYF. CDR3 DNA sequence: TGTGCCAGCAGCCATTCCGGGGAGACCCAGTACTTC.

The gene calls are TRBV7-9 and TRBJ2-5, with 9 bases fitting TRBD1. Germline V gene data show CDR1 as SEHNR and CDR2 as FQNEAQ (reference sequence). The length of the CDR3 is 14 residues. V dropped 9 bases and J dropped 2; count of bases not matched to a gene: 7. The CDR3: CASEPTGGQETQYF. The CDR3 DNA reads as TGTGCCAGTGAACCGACAGGGGGGCAAGAGACCCAGTACTTC.

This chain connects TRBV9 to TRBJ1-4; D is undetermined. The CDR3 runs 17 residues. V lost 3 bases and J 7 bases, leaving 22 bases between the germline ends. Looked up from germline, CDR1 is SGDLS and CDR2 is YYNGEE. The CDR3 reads CASSARPRLRLSEKLFF. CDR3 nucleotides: TGTGCCAGCAGCGCCCGCCCCCGGCTAAGACTTTCTGAAAAACTGTTTTTT.

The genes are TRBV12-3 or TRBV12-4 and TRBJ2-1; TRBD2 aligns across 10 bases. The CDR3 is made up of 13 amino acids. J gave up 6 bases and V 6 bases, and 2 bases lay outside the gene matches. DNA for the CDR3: TGTGCCAGCAGACCTAGCGGGAGCAATGAGCAGTTCTTC. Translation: CASRPSGSNEQFF.

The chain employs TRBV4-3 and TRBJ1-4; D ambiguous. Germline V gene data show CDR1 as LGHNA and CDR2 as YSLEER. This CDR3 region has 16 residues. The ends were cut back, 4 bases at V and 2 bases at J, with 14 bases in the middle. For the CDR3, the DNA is TGCGCCAGCAGCCCAGGAATGAGGGCCACTAATGAAAAACTGTTTTTT. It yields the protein CASSPGMRATNEKLFF.

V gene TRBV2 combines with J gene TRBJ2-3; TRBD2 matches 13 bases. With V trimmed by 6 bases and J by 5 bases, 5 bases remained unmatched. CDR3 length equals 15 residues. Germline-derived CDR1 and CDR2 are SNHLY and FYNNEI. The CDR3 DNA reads TGTGCCAGCAGCCCTAGGACTAGCGGGGGAGATACGCAGTATTTT. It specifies CASSPRTSGGDTQYF. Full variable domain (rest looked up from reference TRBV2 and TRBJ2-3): EPEVTQTPSHQVTQMGQEVILRCVPISNHLYFYWYRQILGQKVEFLVSFYNNEISEKSEIFDDQFSVERPDGSNFTLKIRSTKLEDSAMYFCASSPRTSGGDTQYFGPGTRLTVL.

CDR3 amino acids: CSVEWANTDTQYF. DNA for the CDR3: TGCAGCGTTGAGTGGGCGAACACAGATACGCAGTATTTT. This rearrangement joins TRBV29-1 to TRBJ2-3; unclear D gene. The V gene's germline CDR1 is SQVTM and CDR2 ANQGSEA. Deletions cut 3 bases from V and 2 bases from J, with 9 bases between. The CDR3 runs 13 residues.

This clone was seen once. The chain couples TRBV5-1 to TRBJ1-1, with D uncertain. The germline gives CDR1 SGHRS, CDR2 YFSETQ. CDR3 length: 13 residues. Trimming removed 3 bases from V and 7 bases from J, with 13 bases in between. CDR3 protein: CASSYGGKLEAFF. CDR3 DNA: TGCGCCAGCAGCTACGGAGGGAAGCTTGAAGCTTTCTTT. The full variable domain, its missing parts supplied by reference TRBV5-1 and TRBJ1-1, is KAGVTQTPRYLIKTRGQQVTLSCSPISGHRSVSWYQQTPGQGLQFLFEYFSETQRNKGNFPGRFSGRQFSNSRSEMNVSTLELGDSALYLCASSYGGKLEAFFGQGTRLTVV.